This TCR beta chain was retrieved from a study of blood T cell repertoires in COVID-19 (dated by TCRdb to the early 2020s). A note on the overall study: Samples from collaborators originated in the United States, Italy and Spain and spanned both the acute and convalescent phases of COVID-19. The prospective study material was composed of cDNA or gDNA derived from T cells, B-cell-depleted T cells, or PBMCs. Deeply sampled blood TCRbeta repertoires from subjects exposed to, actively infected with, or recovered from COVID-19 were included in the dataset. The repertoires were released in a freely available public database intended as a resource for research on the immune response to SARS-CoV-2. Samples were obtained from the ongoing ImmuneRACE study (first 160 participants) and from over 1,000 subjects provided by 6 global collaborators. The sample metadata nearly always contained a de-identified subject ID, COVID-19 status, age in years and sex. Where available, HLA class I and class II types were obtained from metadata supplied by the sample provider rather than from assay-based typing.

TCRbeta CDR3 regions were amplified from genomic DNA using the immunoSEQ Assay, a bias-controlled multiplex PCR. From the authors' description of their analysis: Within the assay, amplification of reference gene primers was used to estimate how many nucleated cells each sample contained. Sequence reads were collapsed and filtered to measure the absolute abundance of every unique TCRbeta CDR3 rearrangement. For each sample, productive Simpson clonality was calculated as the square root of Simpson's diversity index across productive rearrangements. The table was pulled from immuneACCESS by TCRdb, which kept in-frame rearrangements only. Such tables lose some clones; where checked, under half of the loss comes from unresolved V genes, and the rest has no known cause. Clone size and V and J calls were adopted from that table, with D and trimming inferred from the DNA. Counted in this sample were under 250,000 clones; 80% to 95% of them appeared once. The ten largest clones take up approximately 0.77% of the sample.

Summary of the overall study and its limitations: How much clinical and demographic metadata was included differed by source and by participant, and the metadata was provided uncurated.

CDR1 is given as MNHNS and CDR2 as SASEGT, both from the germline V gene. Taken from cysteine to phenylalanine, the CDR3 has 11 residues. Of the read, only the CDR3 DNA is kept; its 33 bases are in frame from base 1. Trimming costs V 6 bases and J 5 bases, and their ends lie 8 bases apart. One collaborating source in Seattle enrolled patients while the patients were actively infected and followed the patients over time throughout the course of disease. Each collaborating institution followed its own protocols to collect whole blood in K2EDTA tubes. For TCRbeta analysis, collaborator samples were shipped as frozen whole blood, as isolated PBMCs, or as DNA extracted from either sample type. A remark on this clone: Which antigen it targets is not known. Base-call qualities are not available, and no considerably larger clone is one nucleotide away.

The rearranged chain carries TRBV6-1 and TRBJ2-7, with TRBD1 as a weak D call on 5 bases. The receptor was derived from a man aged 60 to 69 with COVID-19, enrolled during active disease. Material: peripheral blood. The nucleotide sequence is TGTGCCAGCAGACAGGTCGACGAGCAGTACTTC. This is translated as CASRQVDEQYF.